The clone carrying this T cell receptor (beta chain) has only a few counts. The data are from a study of blood T cells in healthy people across ages. Sample donors were healthy Caucasian individuals that came from Russia, aged about 6 to 95. Through a sample-barcoded 5' primer and a J-beta primer mix, a second PCR was run for about 6 to 11 cycles. TCRdb redid the calling of the 5' RACE reads with MiXCR, one entry per CDR3 protein. The sample shows about 760,000 distinct CDR3 sequences, just under 25% of them seen only once. The CDR3 covers 11 residues. CDR1 is WSHSY and CDR2 is SAAADI in the germline V gene. V lost 10 bases and J lost 7; bases outside the gene matches: 3. The data also belong to a second study, concerning T cells of mothers and their children. That paper adds: Related mother-child pairs shared slightly more overlap than unrelated pairs, but the difference was non-significant.

Source material: blood. The TCR originated in a boy aged 10-17 years in good health. The chain couples TRBV10-2 to TRBJ2-3; TRBD2 matches 9 bases. CDR3 DNA sequence: TGCGCCACCCTAGCGGGATATACGCAGTATTTT. It translates to CATLAGYTQYF.